In its sample, the clone carrying this TCR beta chain was seen a few times. Its antigen is undetermined. This sample was included in a study of T cell repertoires in cytomegalovirus infection. Study in general: CMV infection plus the matching HLA type was flagged by public TCR beta signatures. General study points: Cumulative frequency (of public TCR beta family members) identified carriers of CMV plus the relevant HLA. Dominating the ex vivo response were TCR beta clonotypes that were CMV-specific and HLA-C-restricted.

TCRdb analysed the reads with MiXCR anew, one entry per CDR3 protein. The sample gives about 230,000 distinct CDR3 sequences, about 23% of which show up once; roughly 18% is in the top ten. The CDR3 consists of 14 residues. V dropped 6 bases and J dropped 2 bases, with 13 bases sitting between them. The sequence came from a human donor in good health (CMV status not recorded). Some clones in this sample may be carry-over from other donors' samples. This sequence joins TRBV12-3 or TRBV12-4 and TRBJ1-2, with D unresolved. The specimen sequenced was CD8+ T cells from PBMCs. The CDR3 sequence: CASSAVGVNYGYTF. The DNA for the CDR3 is TGTGCCAGCAGCGCCGTCGGAGTAAACTATGGCTACACCTTC.